This T cell receptor (beta chain) comes out of a study of CD8+CD57+ T cells in acquired aplastic anemia. The wider study: An average of roughly 3 ug of DNA was obtained from sorted CD4+ and CD8+ cells. Mean read depth for CD4+ cells from healthy donors was roughly 10 million.

Notes on the study in general: Between patients and controls, CD8+ Simpson's diversity did not vary significantly. Between patients and controls, 25 to 30 CD8+ CDR3 sequences were found in common.

Profiles of TCR beta VDJ and CDR3 were generated from a genomic DNA template. TCRdb reprocessed the reads with MiXCR, giving one entry per CDR3 protein. The table records 200,000 to 250,000 distinct CDR3 sequences, roughly 35% of them present only once. This clonotype was observed many times. The target antigen is unknown. The sequence was obtained from a human donor in good health, serving as a control. Sequenced input: sorted CD4+, CD8+, or CD8+CD57+ T cells (not recorded which) from PBMCs.

The DNA of the CDR3 is TGTGCCAGCAGCTTTTCCGGAAACACCATATATTTT. It yields the protein CASSFSGNTIYF. The chain has TRBV12-3 or TRBV12-4 and TRBJ1-3; D is unresolved. Trimming stripped 6 bases from V and 4 bases from J, with 7 bases between. The CDR3 is made up of 12 amino acids.